These T cell receptor beta chains were read from a single sample in a study of OX40 agonist ivuxolimab in advanced cancers. TCRdb's table, derived via immunoSEQ multiplex PCR, lists solely in-frame clones and lacks some. The sample consists of approximately 47,000 clones, around 84% of them appearing once. Sequenced material: CD4+ or CD8+ T cells sorted from blood, taken in a trial of the OX40 agonist ivuxolimab. These receptors all stem from an adult with an advanced solid tumor such as melanoma, head and neck, liver or kidney cancer. CDR3s include the opening cysteine and the closing phenylalanine or tryptophan. D genes are given only for firm matches. Some rows have no size entry. The others give once, few or many, or a class for an expanded clone.

d_call	v_call	clone_size	j_call	cdr3_nt	cdr3_aa
TRBD2	TRBV9	.	TRBJ2-7	TGTGCCAGCAGCGTAGCGCCCGCGGGGGGGACCTACGAGCAGTACTTC	CASSVAPAGGTYEQYF
.	TRBV7-9	.	TRBJ1-5	TGTGCCAGCAGCTTAGATGGCTCTCAGCCCCAGCATTTT	CASSLDGSQPQHF
TRBD2	TRBV9	.	TRBJ2-5	TGTGCCAGCAGCGTGACTAGCGAGGGAGAGACCCAGTACTTC	CASSVTSEGETQYF
.	TRBV7-2	.	TRBJ2-7	TGTGCCAGCAGCTTAGACGGGGCAAACTACGAGCAGTACTTC	CASSLDGANYEQYF
.	TRBV10-2	once	TRBJ2-5	TGCGCCAGCAGTGAACAGGGGACGGGGGAGCAGTACTTC	CASSEQGTGEQYF
TRBD2	TRBV6-5	.	TRBJ2-7	TGTGCCAGCAGTGGCGGGAGTCGGGGGGCCTACGAGCAGTACTTC	CASSGGSRGAYEQYF
TRBD1	TRBV27	.	TRBJ1-1	TGTGCCAGCAGTCAAACAGGGGTCGGCACTGAAGCTTTCTTT	CASSQTGVGTEAFF
TRBD1	TRBV2	.	TRBJ2-1	TGTGCCAGCAGCATGAGACAGGGGGGGTACAATGAGCAGTTCTTC	CASSMRQGGYNEQFF
.	TRBV7-9	once	TRBJ1-4	TGTGCCAGCAGCTCCACTGTCGGGGAAGAAAAACTGTTTTTT	CASSSTVGEEKLFF
TRBD1	TRBV18	.	TRBJ1-4	TGTGCCAGCTCACCACCAGTCGGGACAGGGGGTGAAAAACTGTTTTTT	CASSPPVGTGGEKLFF
TRBD2	TRBV5-1	.	TRBJ2-1	TGCGCCAGCAGCTTGGATGGTGTAGCGGGAGTGGGGTACAATGAGCAGTTCTTC	CASSLDGVAGVGYNEQFF
.	TRBV19	.	TRBJ1-4	TGTGCCAGTAGTTCTTCCCAGGGTTGGGCTGAAAAACTGTTTTTT	CASSSSQGWAEKLFF
.	TRBV4-2	.	TRBJ2-1	TGTGCCAGCAGACATAGCGGTGAGCAGTTCTTC	CASRHSGEQFF
TRBD1	TRBV18	once	TRBJ2-5	TGTGCCAGCTCCTTTTCGGGACAGCAAGAGACCCAGTACTTC	CASSFSGQQETQYF
.	TRBV19	few	TRBJ2-3	TGTGCCAGTAGTAGGGACACTCGCACAGATACGCAGTATTTT	CASSRDTRTDTQYF
.	TRBV19	.	TRBJ2-1	TGTGCCAGTAGTATGGGGGTCCCGACTTATGAGCAGTTCTTC	CASSMGVPTYEQFF
.	TRBV6-1	.	TRBJ2-1	TGTGCCAGCAGTGAATTAGGGGAGGACTCCTACAATGAGCAGTTCTTC	CASSELGEDSYNEQFF
.	TRBV4-1	.	TRBJ1-5	TGCGCCAGCAGCCAAGTATTCGGGCGGCGGAGAGCGAATCAGCCCCAGCATTTT	CASSQVFGRRRANQPQHF
.	TRBV7-9	.	TRBJ2-7	TGTGCCAGCAGCGCCAGAAGGACAAACCAGGGGTACTACGAGCAGTACTTC	CASSARRTNQGYYEQYF
.	TRBV7-3	.	TRBJ1-5	TGTGCCAGCAGCTCCTCGGGGGGCCTAGCACAGCCCCAGCATTTT	CASSSSGGLAQPQHF
.	TRBV18	.	TRBJ2-4	TGTGCCAGCTCACCGATGGTGCCAAGACAGGCCAAAAACACCTTCTACTTC	CASSPMVPRQAKNTFYF
.	TRBV7-9	.	TRBJ1-4	TGTGCCAGCAGCCCCGGAGCGGAAAAACTGTTTTTT	CASSPGAEKLFF
.	TRBV5-4	.	TRBJ1-3	TGTGCCAGCAGCTCCCCAACGTTGAAGGGAGGAAACACCATATATTTT	CASSSPTLKGGNTIYF
TRBD1	TRBV7-9	.	TRBJ1-4	TGTGCCAGCAGCTCCGGGACAGGGAACAATGAAAAACTGTTTTTT	CASSSGTGNNEKLFF
TRBD1	TRBV9	.	TRBJ1-3	TGTGCCAGCAGCTTGGGACAGGTGTTCTCTGGAAACACCATATATTTT	CASSLGQVFSGNTIYF
.	TRBV7-3	.	TRBJ2-1	TGTGCCAGCAGCTTAACGGGGACCCCAGGAAATGAGCAGTTCTTC	CASSLTGTPGNEQFF
TRBD2	TRBV19	.	TRBJ2-1	TGTGCCAGTAGTCCGACTAGCGGGATTGTGGATGAGCAGTTCTTC	CASSPTSGIVDEQFF
.	TRBV6-1	.	TRBJ2-7	TGTGCCAGCAGTGAAGTCGGCGAGCAGTACTTC	CASSEVGEQYF
TRBD2	TRBV6-1	.	TRBJ2-5	TGTGCCAGCAGTGAAGGGATAGCGGGGGGGCGGCAGACCCAGTACTTC	CASSEGIAGGRQTQYF
TRBD1	TRBV7-2	.	TRBJ1-3	TGTGCCAGCAGCCCTCAGACAGGGGGAAACACCATATATTTT	CASSPQTGGNTIYF
.	TRBV6-1	.	TRBJ2-5	TGTGCCAGCAGTGTAACCGGGACCCCAAAAGAGACCCAGTACTTC	CASSVTGTPKETQYF
TRBD2	TRBV5-4	.	TRBJ2-3	TGTGCCAGCAGCTCCGGGGGGTCGGCAGATACGCAGTATTTT	CASSSGGSADTQYF
.	TRBV12-5	.	TRBJ1-1	TGTGCTAGTGGTTTAGGGTCAGGCCATGAAGCTTTCTTT	CASGLGSGHEAFF
.	TRBV6-5	.	TRBJ2-6	TGTGCCCCGAGGGGGTACTCACCTGGGGCCAACGTCCTGACTTTC	CAPRGYSPGANVLTF
TRBD2	TRBV6-1	few	TRBJ2-3	TGTGCCAGCAGTGAGTTTTCGCGGGGGGGCCTATATACGCAGTATTTT	CASSEFSRGGLYTQYF
TRBD2	TRBV2	.	TRBJ2-1	TGTGCCAGCAGACTTCAAGCGGGAGGGTACAATGAGCAGTTCTTC	CASRLQAGGYNEQFF
.	TRBV19	.	TRBJ1-1	TGTGCCAGTAGTGCCGAGACCCCGGCGCAGGCTTTCTTT	CASSAETPAQAFF
.	TRBV10-3	few	TRBJ1-5	TGTGCCATCAGTGACAGGGCTAATCAGCCCCAGCATTTT	CAISDRANQPQHF
.	TRBV12-2	.	TRBJ2-3	TGTGCAAGTCGCTTAGTCCTAGCGGGAGGTACAGATACGCAGTATTTT	CASRLVLAGGTDTQYF
TRBD2	TRBV5-4	.	TRBJ2-3	TGTGCCAGCAGCCCCCGGGGGGGGCAGAGCACAGATACGCAGTATTTT	CASSPRGGQSTDTQYF
.	TRBV7-9	.	TRBJ2-1	TGTGCCAGCAGCTTTACAAGGAGTGAGCAGTTCTTC	CASSFTRSEQFF
TRBD1	TRBV7-2	few	TRBJ1-2	TGTGCCAGCAGCCCGGGACAGGGGGCTGAGATCTATGGCTACACCTTC	CASSPGQGAEIYGYTF
.	TRBV7-3	.	TRBJ2-3	TGTGCCAGCAGCTTAAAGGAGCGTGGCACAGATACGCAGTATTTT	CASSLKERGTDTQYF
TRBD1	TRBV4-2	.	TRBJ1-5	TGTGCCAGCAGCCAAACTTCGGGAGAGGGGGCATGGCAGCCCCAGCATTTT	CASSQTSGEGAWQPQHF